Below, 5 T cell receptor beta chains from the same sample are listed, as sequenced in a study of blood T cell repertoires in COVID-19. TCRdb keeps only in-frame clones here, not all; method: immunoSEQ multiplex PCR. The table shows a few hundred thousand clones, with 70% to 90% occurring only once. Input material: peripheral blood. All receptors derive from a woman between 45 and 60 years old with acute or convalescent COVID-19.

This chain connects TRBV19 to TRBJ2-1, with a possible D match to TRBD2 (6 bases). Deletions cut 3 bases from V and 7 bases from J, with 19 bases between. The V gene's germline CDR1 is LNHDA and CDR2 SQIVND (reference sequence). The CDR3 runs to 16 residues. CDR3 bases: TGTGCCAGTAGTATTGGTTGGGACGGGAGTGGGAATGAGCAGTTCTTC. Residues: CASSIGWDGSGNEQFF.

The chain combines TRBV6-5 with TRBJ2-7; 8 bases are shared with TRBD2. Trimming cost V 2 bases and J 2 bases; bases outside gene matches: 8. Per germline, CDR1 MNHEY and CDR2 SVGAGI. The CDR3 contains 16 residues. CDR3 DNA sequence: TGTGCCAGCAGTTACCCCAGCGGGGGTCATACCTACGAGCAGTACTTC. It encodes CASSYPSGGHTYEQYF.

The J gene is TRBJ2-7, the V gene TRBV10-3, with TRBD2 identical over 10 bases. The CDR3 contains 14 residues. V gave up 6 bases and J gave up 4 bases; unmatched junction bases: 6. Germline V lookup: CDR1 ENHRY, CDR2 SYGVKD. In DNA, the CDR3 is TGTGCCATCAGCCTAGCGGGAGAAGTGTACGAGCAGTACTTC. Protein: CAISLAGEVYEQYF.

This chain uses TRBV18 with TRBJ2-2; 7 bases match TRBD1. CDR3 size: 15 residues. Germline lookup yields CDR1 KGHSH and CDR2 LQKENI. The V gene end was trimmed by 5 bases and the J gene end by 3 bases; junction bases not matched to a gene: 6. The CDR3 DNA reads as TGTGCCAGCTCAATCCCAGGGGGATACACCGGGGAGCTGTTTTTT. Translating gives CASSIPGGYTGELFF.

This clone was counted only a few times. V is TRBV7-2 and J is TRBJ2-7; TRBD2 aligns across 10 bases. The V and J ends lost 0 bases and 7 bases, in that order; junction bases with no gene match: 6. Germline CDR1 reads SGHTA; CDR2 reads FQGNSA. The CDR3 is 15 amino acids. The CDR3 DNA reads as TGTGCCAGCAGCTTAGCGGGACTAGCGATGGGGGAGCAGTACTTC. The encoded protein is CASSLAGLAMGEQYF.